Listed below are T cell receptor beta chains from one sample, sequenced in a study of molecular identifiers for immune sequencing clone quantification. TCRdb re-called the PCR reads through MiXCR, storing one row per CDR3 protein. There are over 50,000 distinct CDR3 sequences in the sample; around 33% occur only once, and 3% to 4% lies in the top ten. The sequenced sample consisted of naive CD8+ T cells from blood, with Jurkat cell RNA spiked in. These receptors all stem from a human donor in good health. Some libraries in this study had Jurkat cell RNA spiked in. CDR3s include the opening cysteine and the closing phenylalanine or tryptophan. Fields, in order: V gene, D gene, clone size, J gene, CDR3 DNA, CDR3 protein. D genes are given only for firm matches. Some rows mark clone size as missing; the rest say once, few, many or name a class of expanded clone.

>TRBV28|.|many|TRBJ2-3
TGTGCCAGCAGTTTACCTCCCCGGGCGGGACCACTCCCCCCAGATACGCAGTATTTT
CASSLPPRAGPLPPDTQYF
>TRBV19|.|.|TRBJ2-7
TGTGCCAGTAGTATGGGACGGGGTTACGAGCAGTACTTC
CASSMGRGYEQYF
>TRBV6-5|TRBD2|few|TRBJ2-3
TGTGCCAGCAGCCTGGGACTAGCGGGAGGACTCACAGATACGCAGTATTTT
CASSLGLAGGLTDTQYF
>TRBV6-5|TRBD1|few|TRBJ2-7
TGTGCCAGCAGCTCTCATGGGACAGGGGGCGAGCAGTACTTC
CASSSHGTGGEQYF
>TRBV28|.|many|TRBJ2-7
TGTGCCAGCAGTTCCACCCCGGGCCAGCTAGGGCAGTACTTC
CASSSTPGQLGQYF
>TRBV5-6|.|once|TRBJ1-5
TGTGCCAGCAGAGCACGGGGGAATCAGCCCCAGCATTTT
CASRARGNQPQHF
>TRBV27|.|.|TRBJ1-5
TGTGCCAGCAGTCAGGGGTCATGGCAGCCCCAGCATTTT
CASSQGSWQPQHF
>TRBV6-1|.|.|TRBJ1-4
TGTGCCAGCAGTTCTAACCACAGGGAAGCTAATGAAAAACTGTTTTTT
CASSSNHREANEKLFF
>TRBV6-2/TRBV6-3|.|few|TRBJ2-7
TGTGCCAGCAGCCCCGACAGCCTCGAGCAGTACTTC
CASSPDSLEQYF
>TRBV7-3|TRBD2|many|TRBJ2-3
TGTGCCAGCAGCTTACTCCCTATAGCGGGAGTGACAGATACGCAGTATTTT
CASSLLPIAGVTDTQYF
>TRBV27|.|many|TRBJ2-2
TGTGCCAGCAGTTCTCGGCTTTACACCGGGGAGCTGTTTTTT
CASSSRLYTGELFF
>TRBV6-2/TRBV6-3|.|.|TRBJ2-5
TGTGCCAGCCATAGATCGCGAGAGGAGGAGCCCCAGTACTTC
CASHRSREEEPQYF
>TRBV7-2|.|.|TRBJ2-7
TGTGCCAGCAGCTTAACGGGCCCGGTCTACGAGCAGAACTTC
CASSLTGPVYEQNF
>TRBV27|.|few|TRBJ2-3
TGTGCCAGCAGTTTATCGGCAGATACGCAGTATTTT
CASSLSADTQYF
>TRBV6-2/TRBV6-3|.|.|TRBJ1-5
TGTGCCAGCATCGACGTTAGCAATCAGCCCCAGCATTTT
CASIDVSNQPQHF
>TRBV19|.|.|TRBJ2-1
TGTGCCAGTACCCTAGGACAGGGAGGGGGTGAGCAGTTCTTC
CASTLGQGGGEQFF
>TRBV11-2|.|few|TRBJ1-5
TGTGCCAGCAGCTTAGATCACCAGAGCGGTTATAGCAATCAGCCCCAGCATTTT
CASSLDHQSGYSNQPQHF
>TRBV20-1|.|.|TRBJ2-1
TGCAGTGCTACGGCTACTCTGGTTTATGAGCAGTTCTTC
CSATATLVYEQFF
>TRBV5-1|.|many|TRBJ2-3
TGCGCCAGCAGCTTGGTCGGACAGAGCACAGATACGCAGTATTTT
CASSLVGQSTDTQYF
>TRBV14|.|.|TRBJ2-3
TGTGCCAGCAGCCAGCGGGGCGTTTCCTCTGATACGCAGTATTTT
CASSQRGVSSDTQYF
>TRBV27|.|.|TRBJ2-2
TGTGCCAGCATCGGAAGTGGCACCCGGCTGGGCGGGGAGCTGTTTTTT
CASIGSGTRLGGELFF
>TRBV15|.|.|TRBJ2-1
TGTGCCACGGGGGAAGGCGGATTCTACAATGAGCAGTTCTTC
CATGEGGFYNEQFF
>TRBV20-1|.|many|TRBJ1-4
TGCAGTGCTAGCTCCCGGATGGGGGAAAAACTGTTTTTT
CSASSRMGEKLFF
>TRBV7-8|.|few|TRBJ2-3
TGTGCCAGCAGCTTCTTTGTCGCCCCTAGGGGATCAGATACGCAGTATTTT
CASSFFVAPRGSDTQYF
>TRBV29-1|TRBD1|few|TRBJ2-2
TGCAGCGGATGGACAGGGTTAACCGGGGAGCTGTTTTTT
CSGWTGLTGELFF
>TRBV29-1|TRBD2|few|TRBJ2-1
TGCAGCGTTCCCGACCAGGGGGCAATTACTAGCGGGAGTGACAATGAGCAGTTCTTC
CSVPDQGAITSGSDNEQFF
>TRBV13|.|many|TRBJ2-5
TGTGCCAGCAGCCTACTTATGGAGACCCAGTACTTC
CASSLLMETQYF
>TRBV9|TRBD2|.|TRBJ2-2
TGTGCCAGCAGCGATGGGACTAGCGGGGCCGGGGAGCTGTTTTTT
CASSDGTSGAGELFF
>TRBV19|.|few|TRBJ2-3
TGTGCCTCAAAACACGGGGCGATCAGCACAGATACGCAGTATTTT
CASKHGAISTDTQYF
>TRBV5-1|.|many|TRBJ1-1
TGCGCCAGCAGCTTGGCCGGGGGGAGAAACACTGAAGCTTTCTTT
CASSLAGGRNTEAFF
>TRBV6-1|.|.|TRBJ1-5
TGTGCCAGCAGTGAACGAGTAGGACGCAATCAGCCCCAGCATTTT
CASSERVGRNQPQHF
>TRBV7-8|.|.|TRBJ2-3
TGTGCCAGCAGCCCTTATAGCACAGAAACTCAGTATTTT
CASSPYSTETQYF
>TRBV12-3/TRBV12-4|TRBD2|.|TRBJ2-3
TGTGCCGGCAGTTACACAAGACTAGCGGGAGGCCGCACAGATACGCAGTATTTT
CAGSYTRLAGGRTDTQYF
>TRBV28|.|few|TRBJ2-5
TGTGCCAGCAGTTTCAGGGACGGCCGAGAGACCCAGTACTTC
CASSFRDGRETQYF
>TRBV5-1|.|.|TRBJ2-3
TGCGCCAGCAGCTCGGAGGCCTGGATAACAGATACGCAGTATTTT
CASSSEAWITDTQYF
>TRBV28|TRBD1|.|TRBJ2-1
TGTGCCAGCAGTTCAGTCAAGCCGGGACAGGGTAACAATGAGCAGTTCTTC
CASSSVKPGQGNNEQFF
>TRBV9|.|.|TRBJ2-5
TGTGCCAGCAGCGTAGCGGGGTCGCGAGAGCCCCAGTACTTC
CASSVAGSREPQYF
>TRBV6-5|TRBD2|many|TRBJ2-3
TGTGCCAGCAGTTACTCGGGGCTAGCGGGACGCACAGATACGCAGTATTTT
CASSYSGLAGRTDTQYF
>TRBV7-6|.|many|TRBJ2-3
TGTGCCAGCAGCCCCCGGGCCCGCACAGATACGCAGTATTTT
CASSPRARTDTQYF
>TRBV12-3/TRBV12-4|.|many|TRBJ2-6
TGTGCCAGCAATCCCTCCTGGGGCAATTCTGGGGCCAACGTCCTGACTTTC
CASNPSWGNSGANVLTF
>TRBV7-6|.|.|TRBJ1-1
TGTGCTAGCAGCTTAGCCGTAAGCACTGAAGCTTTCTTT
CASSLAVSTEAFF
>TRBV5-1|.|.|TRBJ2-7
TGCGCCAGCAGCTTGGCTAGGGACCAGCAGTACTTC
CASSLARDQQYF
>TRBV23-1|.|few|TRBJ1-5
TGCGCCAGCAGTCAATTCCGGATTCAGCCCCAGCATTTT
CASSQFRIQPQHF
>TRBV6-5|TRBD2|.|TRBJ2-1
TGTGCCAGCAGTTACACCCAATTGACTAGCGCTCACAATGAGCAGTTCTTC
CASSYTQLTSAHNEQFF
>TRBV7-2|.|many|TRBJ2-7
TGTGCCAGCAGCCCCCACTTCTCCTACGAGCAGTACTTC
CASSPHFSYEQYF
>TRBV12-3/TRBV12-4|.|few|TRBJ2-5
TGTGCCAGCAGTCTCCTCGGACGGGTCCAAGAGACCCAGTACTTC
CASSLLGRVQETQYF
>TRBV7-9|.|.|TRBJ2-5
TGTGCCAGCAGCCCCCCTAGCAGGAGTGAGACCCAGTACTTC
CASSPPSRSETQYF
>TRBV11-2|TRBD1|many|TRBJ2-3
TGTGCCAGCAGCTCGAAGACAGGGCGCACAGATACGCAGTATTTT
CASSSKTGRTDTQYF